This is a list of T cell receptor beta chains from one sample in a study of T cells in Graves' hyperthyroidism and ophthalmopathy. TCRdb independently ran MiXCR on the multiplex PCR reads; one entry per CDR3 protein. Of fewer than 450,000 distinct CDR3 sequences listed, roughly a sixth are singletons. The sequencing sample was made of blood. The receptors stem from a woman in her twenties or thirties with Graves' hyperthyroidism that later progressed to Graves' ophthalmopathy. CDR3s include the opening cysteine and the closing phenylalanine or tryptophan. The order of the fields is V gene, J gene, D gene, clone size, CDR3 DNA, CDR3 protein. A D gene is named only where the DNA matches it firmly. Size values are once, few and many counts, or a class for expanded clones, and some rows have none.

V: TRBV7-6
J: TRBJ2-3
D: NA
size: few
DNA: TGTGCCAGCAGCTTAGACAGCCATGTCACAGATACGCAGTATTTT
CDR3: CASSLDSHVTDTQYF

V: TRBV19
J: TRBJ2-7
D: NA
size: many
DNA: TGTGCCAGTAGTATGGGCAGCGCAAGCTCCTACGAGCAGTACTTC
CDR3: CASSMGSASSYEQYF

V: TRBV7-2
J: TRBJ2-7
D: TRBD1
size: NA
DNA: TGTGCCAGCAGCTCCTACCGGGACAGGGGTCCCTACGAGCAGTACTTC
CDR3: CASSSYRDRGPYEQYF

V: TRBV19
J: TRBJ1-2
D: NA
size: many
DNA: TGTGCCAGTAGTACCCCCCTGGCAGGGATCTATGGCTACACCTTC
CDR3: CASSTPLAGIYGYTF

V: TRBV20-1
J: TRBJ2-3
D: TRBD2
size: many
DNA: TGCAGTGCTGCCCCTGGGGTAGCGGGAGGGGGTTTCGATACGCAGTATTTT
CDR3: CSAAPGVAGGGFDTQYF

V: TRBV12-3/TRBV12-4
J: TRBJ2-7
D: NA
size: NA
DNA: TGTGCCAGCAGCCGGACGGCCACCTACGAGCAGTACTTC
CDR3: CASSRTATYEQYF

V: TRBV19
J: TRBJ2-3
D: NA
size: once
DNA: TGTGCCAGTAGTCCCGCTCGGGGCAGGCCTAGCACAGATACGCAGTATTTT
CDR3: CASSPARGRPSTDTQYF

V: TRBV6-1
J: TRBJ1-4
D: TRBD1
size: few
DNA: TGTGCCAGCAGGAAATGCAGGGGGCACTGGAAACTGTTTTTT
CDR3: CASRKCRGHWKLFF

V: TRBV2
J: TRBJ2-1
D: TRBD2
size: many
DNA: TGTGCCAGCAGTCGACTAGCTTCCTACAATGAGCAGTTCTTC
CDR3: CASSRLASYNEQFF

V: TRBV12-5
J: TRBJ1-5
D: NA
size: many
DNA: TGTGCTAGTGGTTTGGGGGACGGACAGCCCCAGCATTTT
CDR3: CASGLGDGQPQHF

V: TRBV3-1
J: TRBJ2-5
D: NA
size: many
DNA: TGTGCCAGCAGCCAAGGACCCCCAGAGACCCAGTACTTC
CDR3: CASSQGPPETQYF

V: TRBV2
J: TRBJ1-4
D: TRBD1
size: many
DNA: TGTGCCAGCCTGGGACAGAATAATGAAAAACTGTTTTTT
CDR3: CASLGQNNEKLFF

V: TRBV29-1
J: TRBJ1-2
D: TRBD1
size: NA
DNA: TGCAGCGTTGGACAGGGGGGGAACTATGGCTACACCTTC
CDR3: CSVGQGGNYGYTF

V: TRBV27
J: TRBJ2-2
D: TRBD1
size: few
DNA: TGTGCCGACCTGATGGGACAGGGGAGCACCGGGGAGCTGTTTTTT
CDR3: CADLMGQGSTGELFF

V: TRBV27
J: TRBJ2-1
D: TRBD2
size: NA
DNA: TGTGCCAGCAGTCCCTCCAATAGCGGGGAGTACCTTTATGAGCAGTTCTTC
CDR3: CASSPSNSGEYLYEQFF

V: TRBV4-1
J: TRBJ2-2
D: TRBD2
size: NA
DNA: TGCGCCAGCAGCCAAGGGGGAGCGGGATCGTCCACCGGGGAGCTGTTTTTT
CDR3: CASSQGGAGSSTGELFF

V: TRBV2
J: TRBJ1-4
D: NA
size: many
DNA: TGTGCCAGCATCCGGCCTCGGCGAGGAGGGTCTGGGGAAAAACTGTTTTTT
CDR3: CASIRPRRGGSGEKLFF

V: TRBV5-6
J: TRBJ2-4
D: NA
size: NA
DNA: TGTGCCAGCAGCCGCGAAAACATTCAGTACTTC
CDR3: CASSRENIQYF

V: TRBV4-1
J: TRBJ2-7
D: NA
size: few
DNA: TGCGCCAGCAGCCTACACCGGGACTTTTACGAGCAGTACTTC
CDR3: CASSLHRDFYEQYF

V: TRBV12-3/TRBV12-4
J: TRBJ2-6
D: NA
size: many
DNA: TGTGCCAGCAGTTTGGGGGCCTCTGGGGCCAACGTCCTGACTTTC
CDR3: CASSLGASGANVLTF

V: TRBV7-9
J: TRBJ1-1
D: NA
size: NA
DNA: TGTGCCAGCAGCTTAGCCCCGGGCCAGGTGAACACTGAAGCTTTCTTT
CDR3: CASSLAPGQVNTEAFF

V: TRBV2
J: TRBJ2-1
D: NA
size: many
DNA: TGTGCCAGCATGACGAGACCCTACAATGAGCAGTTCTTC
CDR3: CASMTRPYNEQFF

V: TRBV10-3
J: TRBJ1-6
D: NA
size: many
DNA: TGTGCCATCAGTGAGGGGGGGGGCGCGTACTCACCCCTCCACTTT
CDR3: CAISEGGGAYSPLHF

V: TRBV20-1
J: TRBJ1-6
D: TRBD1
size: NA
DNA: TGCAGTGCCTCCGGGACAGGGCATTCACCCCTCCACTTT
CDR3: CSASGTGHSPLHF

V: TRBV7-6
J: TRBJ2-1
D: NA
size: many
DNA: TGTGCCAGCAGCTCCCGGGACTCCGAAGGGGATGAGCAGTTCTTC
CDR3: CASSSRDSEGDEQFF

V: TRBV6-1
J: TRBJ1-5
D: TRBD1
size: many
DNA: TGTGCCAGCAGCCTCGACAGGGGACGCAATCAGCCCCAGCATTTT
CDR3: CASSLDRGRNQPQHF

V: TRBV10-3
J: TRBJ1-6
D: NA
size: NA
DNA: TGTGCCATCAGTGAGAGCGGGGGAACTAGGAATTCACCCCTCCACTTT
CDR3: CAISESGGTRNSPLHF

V: TRBV7-2
J: TRBJ2-4
D: TRBD2
size: NA
DNA: TGTGCCAGCAGCCCGGGGGGTATAGGGGCCAAAAACATTCAGTACTTC
CDR3: CASSPGGIGAKNIQYF

V: TRBV20-1
J: TRBJ1-1
D: NA
size: few
DNA: TGCAGTGCACAGGGCGGGATGAACACTGAAGCTTTCTTT
CDR3: CSAQGGMNTEAFF

V: TRBV6-1
J: TRBJ2-1
D: NA
size: many
DNA: TGTGCCAGCAGTGAAGCTGACGGCAGGTGGTCGAGCTCCTACAATGAGCAGTTCTTC
CDR3: CASSEADGRWSSSYNEQFF

V: TRBV4-1
J: TRBJ2-1
D: NA
size: few
DNA: TGCGCCAGCAGCCAAGAAGATGGCTTAGTGCCAGGGCTGCCTAACAATGAGCAGTTCTTC
CDR3: CASSQEDGLVPGLPNNEQFF

V: TRBV29-1
J: TRBJ2-3
D: NA
size: many
DNA: TGCAGCGTACCAATGGGGAGCAGCACAGATACGCAGTATTTT
CDR3: CSVPMGSSTDTQYF

V: TRBV28
J: TRBJ1-1
D: TRBD1
size: many
DNA: TGTGCCAGTAGGGACAGATATAACACTGAAGCTTTCTTT
CDR3: CASRDRYNTEAFF

V: TRBV7-9
J: TRBJ2-7
D: TRBD1
size: many
DNA: TGTGCCAGCAGCTCATTGGGACAGGGGGCTTACGAGCAGTACTTC
CDR3: CASSSLGQGAYEQYF

V: TRBV28
J: TRBJ2-1
D: NA
size: many
DNA: TGTGCCAGCAGCTCGGGACTTCTCTCTATGGGGAATGAGCAGTTCTTC
CDR3: CASSSGLLSMGNEQFF

V: TRBV20-1
J: TRBJ2-5
D: TRBD2
size: many
DNA: TGCAGTGCTAGAGTCCGAGCGGGGGAAGGAGAGACCCAGTACTTC
CDR3: CSARVRAGEGETQYF

V: TRBV11-2
J: TRBJ2-7
D: NA
size: many
DNA: TGTGCCAGCAGCTTAGAGGCAGGGACACCCTACGAGCAGTACTTC
CDR3: CASSLEAGTPYEQYF

V: TRBV20-1
J: TRBJ2-1
D: TRBD2
size: NA
DNA: TGCAGTGCTAGAGGGGGACTAGCGGCATCCTACAATGAGCAGTTCTTC
CDR3: CSARGGLAASYNEQFF

V: TRBV5-8
J: TRBJ1-5
D: NA
size: few
DNA: TGTGCCAGCAGCTGGGACGTTCACAACCCCCAGCATTTT
CDR3: CASSWDVHNPQHF

V: TRBV7-8
J: TRBJ2-2
D: NA
size: NA
DNA: TGTGCCAGCAGCTTGGCAGGGGACGCCGGGGAGCTGTTTTTT
CDR3: CASSLAGDAGELFF

V: TRBV7-2
J: TRBJ2-1
D: NA
size: many
DNA: TGTGCCAGCAGCTCCCAAATTTCGGCCAGCGAGCAGTTCTTC
CDR3: CASSSQISASEQFF

V: TRBV20-1
J: TRBJ2-7
D: TRBD1
size: few
DNA: TGCAGTGCTAGAGATCTGACAGGGGACGTGGACTACGAGCAGTACTTC
CDR3: CSARDLTGDVDYEQYF

V: TRBV29-1
J: TRBJ2-7
D: NA
size: NA
DNA: TGCAGCGGTATTGGGGACTCCTACGAGCAGTACTTC
CDR3: CSGIGDSYEQYF

V: TRBV4-1
J: TRBJ2-7
D: TRBD2
size: few
DNA: TGCGCCAGCAGCCAAAGCGGCGCGGGAGGCGAGCAGTACTTC
CDR3: CASSQSGAGGEQYF

V: TRBV19
J: TRBJ1-5
D: TRBD1
size: NA
DNA: TGTGCCAGTAGTCAAGGGACAGATAGCAATCAGCCCCAGCATTTT
CDR3: CASSQGTDSNQPQHF

V: TRBV29-1
J: TRBJ2-1
D: TRBD1
size: many
DNA: TGCAGCGTTGAACCCGCCCAGGGGGTGATCTACAATGAGCAGTTCTTC
CDR3: CSVEPAQGVIYNEQFF

V: TRBV5-1
J: TRBJ2-7
D: TRBD1
size: few
DNA: TGCGCCAGCAGCTTTCTCGACAGGGTTAACGAGCAGTACTTC
CDR3: CASSFLDRVNEQYF

V: TRBV9
J: TRBJ2-6
D: NA
size: few
DNA: TGTGCCAGCAGCGGGGTCTTCCCCTCTGGGGCCAACGTCCTGACTTTC
CDR3: CASSGVFPSGANVLTF

V: TRBV5-1
J: TRBJ2-4
D: NA
size: NA
DNA: TGCGCCAGCAGCTCCGTCATGGGAGCCAAAAACATTCAGTACTTC
CDR3: CASSSVMGAKNIQYF

V: TRBV24-1
J: TRBJ2-6
D: TRBD1
size: many
DNA: TGTGCCACCAGTGACCAAAGACAGGGGGCCGGTTTATCTGGGGCCAACGTCCTGACTTTC
CDR3: CATSDQRQGAGLSGANVLTF